This T cell receptor (beta chain) was retrieved from a study of CD8+CD57+ T cells in acquired aplastic anemia. Patients picked for sequencing had shown CD8+CD57+ cell expansion detected by flow cytometry. V dropped 5 bases and J dropped 9; count of bases not matched to a gene: 11. The CDR3 is 16 amino acids. From germline, CDR1 is SGDLS and CDR2 YYNGEE. Using genomic DNA as the template, TCR beta VDJ and CDR3 profiling was carried out. TCRdb analysed the reads with MiXCR anew, one entry per CDR3 protein. Of about 160,000 distinct CDR3 sequences listed, 47% are singletons. This clonotype was picked up many times.

The chain recombines TRBV9 with TRBJ2-1; 13 nucleotides agree with TRBD2. The source material was sorted CD4+, CD8+, or CD8+CD57+ T cells (not recorded which) from PBMCs. This TCR derives from a human donor with aplastic anemia. As DNA, the CDR3 is TGTGCCAGCAGTGCTCCCGGGACTAGCGGGATCGTTGAGCAGTTCTTC. This sequence encodes CASSAPGTSGIVEQFF.